The table lists the clone carrying this T cell receptor beta chain with a count of one. The antigen is undetermined. Use of 60 Vbeta and 13 Jbeta primers characterized the PCR. Assay used: immunoSEQ multiplex PCR; TCRdb lists only in-frame clones, some missing. The sample records about 83,000 clones, roughly 79% being singletons. This specimen belongs to a study of cytomegalovirus exposure and HLA in healthy donors. General study results and limits: In a later analysis, TCR beta V- and J-gene trimming showed a link to a missense DCLRE1C variant.

Healthy bone marrow donors made up the donor group. This sequence originates from a woman under 40 in good health and CMV-seronegative. Sample: PBMCs.

In DNA form, the CDR3 reads TGTGCCAGCAGCTTAGCGGGAATCTACAATGAGCAGTTCTTC. Its translation: CASSLAGIYNEQFF. The gene calls are TRBV11-2 and TRBJ2-1; perhaps TRBD2 as D (5 bases). CDR1 and CDR2 (germline): SGHAT, FQNNGV. V was cut by 1 base and J by 3 bases, with 7 bases left in between. The CDR3 is 14 residues long. Using reference TRBV11-2 and TRBJ2-1 for the parts outside the CDR3, the full variable domain is EAGVAQSPRYKIIEKRQSVAFWCNPISGHATLYWYQQILGQGPKLLIQFQNNGVVDDSQLPKDRFSAERLKGVDSTLKIQPAKLEDSAVYLCASSLAGIYNEQFFGPGTRLTVL.